One sample yielded the 10 T cell receptor beta chains listed below, sequenced in a study of blood T cell repertoires in COVID-19. Data came from immunoSEQ multiplex PCR; TCRdb stores just in-frame clones and leaves some out. The sample yields around 250,000 clones, around 84% seen once. The sample taken for sequencing was PBMCs or T cells enriched from blood (not recorded which). These receptors all come from a man aged 30 to 45 with acute COVID-19.

The V gene is TRBV3-1 (or the pseudogene TRBV3-2), the J gene TRBJ2-6; D is possibly TRBD2 (5 bases). The CDR3 has 16 residues. Trimming cost V 1 base and J 2 bases, with 9 bases left between them. CDR1 and CDR2 (germline): LGHDT, YNNKEL (reference sequence). The CDR3 nucleotides read TGTGCCAGCAGCCAAGTAATGGAGGCTGGGGCCAACGTCCTGACTTTC. Protein sequence: CASSQVMEAGANVLTF.

This clone showed up just a few times. This chain connects TRBV28 to TRBJ1-2, with D perhaps TRBD1 (6 bases). This CDR3 region has 13 residues. Germline V gene sequence: CDR1 MDHEN, CDR2 SYDVKM. Trimming pared 3 bases from V and 6 bases from J, leaving 11 bases between. In DNA, the CDR3 is TGTGCCAGCAGTTTGCGGACAGCTAATGGCTACACCTTC. The encoded protein is CASSLRTANGYTF.

The chain joins TRBV6-1 to TRBJ1-1; 7 bases fit TRBD1. The V segment lost 5 bases and the J segment 2 bases; nucleotides outside the gene matches: 5. This CDR3 is built from 14 residues. The germline CDR1 and CDR2 sequences are MNHNS and SASEGT. The CDR3 is CASSIQGLNTEAFF. The CDR3, as DNA: TGTGCCAGCAGTATACAGGGGCTCAACACTGAAGCTTTCTTT.

This clone has just one count. The J gene is TRBJ2-6, the V gene TRBV27, with D uncertain. The CDR3 consists of 15 residues. The germline V and J ends were trimmed by 4 bases and 2 bases, with 9 bases remaining between them. The germline V gene has CDR1 MNHEY and CDR2 SMNVEV (reference sequence). CDR3 DNA: TGTGCCAGCAGTTCGCGAGGAGCTGGGGCCAACGTCCTGACTTTC. Translation gives CASSSRGAGANVLTF.

This chain connects TRBV14 to TRBJ2-1, with D possibly TRBD2 on 6 matching bases. The CDR3 length is 15 residues. The germline V and J ends were trimmed by 3 bases and 8 bases, with 17 bases remaining between them. Germline CDR1 is SGHDN and CDR2 is FVKESK. CDR3 DNA: TGTGCCAGCAGCCAGTCACTAGCTCCGGGGGATGAGCAGTTCTTC. Amino acid sequence: CASSQSLAPGDEQFF. Using reference TRBV14 and TRBJ2-1 for the parts outside the CDR3, the full variable domain is EAGVTQFPSHSVIEKGQTVTLRCDPISGHDNLYWYRRVMGKEIKFLLHFVKESKQDESGMPNNRFLAERTGGTYSTLKVQPAELEDSGVYFCASSQSLAPGDEQFFGPGTRLTVL.

The rearrangement uses TRBV5-1 and TRBJ1-6; D ambiguous. The CDR3 has 14 amino acids. V lost 0 bases and J lost 6, with 7 bases in between. Germline CDR1 and CDR2: SGHRS and YFSETQ. The CDR3 region is CASSLGATNSPLHF. The CDR3 DNA is TGCGCCAGCAGCTTGGGGGCGACTAATTCACCCCTCCACTTT.

The chain employs TRBV5-1 and TRBJ2-7; 12 bases agree with TRBD2. The CDR3 length is 15 residues. The germline V gene has CDR1 SGHRS and CDR2 YFSETQ. DNA for the CDR3: TGTGCCAGCAGCACCGGGACTAGCGGGTCTTACGAGCAGTACGTC. The encoded protein is CASSTGTSGSYEQYV.

This chain connects TRBV4-2 to TRBJ1-2; 9 nucleotides match TRBD1. V shed 1 base and J 3 bases; nucleotides not matched to a gene: 0. The CDR3 spans 14 residues. CDR1 and CDR2 (germline): LGHNA, YNFKEQ. The CDR3 DNA follows: TGTGCCAGCAGCCAAGGGACAGGGGACTATGGCTACACCTTC. Translating gives CASSQGTGDYGYTF.

This chain uses TRBV7-9 with TRBJ1-5; D not resolved. The CDR3 totals 14 residues. V was shortened by 1 base and J by 7 bases, with 11 bases between the two germline ends. Per the germline V gene, CDR1 is SEHNR and CDR2 is FQNEAQ (reference sequence). The CDR3 nucleotides read TGTGCCAGCAGCTTAGACCAGGTGAGCCAGCCCCAGCATTTT. Residues: CASSLDQVSQPQHF.

This chain links TRBV28 with TRBJ1-5; TRBD1 is a possible D gene (6 bases). Germline CDR1 MDHEN, CDR2 SYDVKM. Between the trimmed V and J ends, which lost 7 bases and 5 bases, there was a span of 15 bases. There are 14 residues in the CDR3. The DNA for the CDR3 is TGTGCCAGCATAAAAGGGGGGGGGCATCAGCCCCAGCATTTT. The encoded protein is CASIKGGGHQPQHF.